The 29 T cell receptor beta chains presented below share a single source sample, sequenced in a study of T cells in localized non-small cell lung cancer. Profiled with immunoSEQ multiplex PCR; TCRdb holds only in-frame clones, not every one. The sample yields over 40,000 clones, approximately 80% seen once. The specimen comprised peripheral blood mononuclear cells, sampled before any cancer treatment. The source of these receptors is a man aged 35 to 70 with stage III lung adenocarcinoma.

This clone was found a few times. This chain connects TRBV2 to TRBJ2-5, with D unclear. The germline V and J ends were trimmed by 2 bases and 2 bases, with 9 bases remaining between them. The CDR3 contains 14 residues. The germline gives CDR1 SNHLY, CDR2 FYNNEI. The CDR3 DNA reads TGTGCCAGCAGTGAAAGTAGTTTTCAAGAGACCCAGTACTTC. It encodes CASSESSFQETQYF. The complete variable domain, with remaining parts taken from reference TRBV2 and TRBJ2-5, reads EPEVTQTPSHQVTQMGQEVILRCVPISNHLYFYWYRQILGQKVEFLVSFYNNEISEKSEIFDDQFSVERPDGSNFTLKIRSTKLEDSAMYFCASSESSFQETQYFGPGTRLLVL.

The chain recombines TRBV5-6 with TRBJ2-5; 8 nucleotides match TRBD2. This CDR3 contains 15 residues. Trimming removed 4 bases from V and 2 bases from J; junction bases left unmatched: 7. Germline-derived CDR1 and CDR2 are SGHDT and YYEEEE. CDR3 amino acids: CASSGGGRGQETQYF. The CDR3 DNA sequence: TGTGCCAGCAGCGGCGGGGGGCGGGGACAAGAGACCCAGTACTTC.

The rearrangement links TRBV7-8 to TRBJ2-2, with 11 positions matching TRBD2. Germline CDR1 and CDR2: SGHVS and FQNEAQ. The trim removed 3 bases at V and 3 bases at J, leaving 6 bases unmatched. The CDR3 runs to 17 residues. The CDR3 spells CASSFGLAGFYTGELFF. CDR3 in DNA: TGTGCCAGCAGCTTCGGACTAGCGGGTTTTTACACCGGGGAGCTGTTTTTT.

This rearrangement joins TRBV7-2 to TRBJ1-6; D perhaps matches TRBD1 (5 bases). The germline V and J ends were trimmed by 1 base and 10 bases, with 14 bases remaining between them. From germline, CDR1 is SGHTA and CDR2 FQGNSA. The CDR3 sequence is 15 residues long. The CDR3 region is CASSLGVRRGSPLHF. Here the CDR3 DNA reads TGTGCCAGCAGCTTAGGCGTCAGGCGGGGGTCACCCCTCCACTTT.

This chain uses TRBV11-2 with TRBJ2-1; TRBD2 aligns across 9 bases. Per germline, CDR1 SGHAT and CDR2 FQNNGV. The length of the CDR3 is 16 residues. V trimming: 1 base; J trimming: 4 bases; junction bases outside the gene matches: 5. DNA of the CDR3: TGTGCCAGCAGCTTAGGGGCAGCGGGGGGTTACAATGAGCAGTTCTTC. The encoded protein is CASSLGAAGGYNEQFF.

V usage is TRBV2 and J usage is TRBJ2-5, with TRBD2 identical over 10 bases. Trimming removed 4 bases from V and 5 bases from J; junction bases left unmatched: 4. Germline CDR1 reads SNHLY; CDR2 reads FYNNEI. The CDR3 sequence is 14 residues long. The CDR3 DNA follows: TGTGCCAGCAGTGTGACTAGCGGGTGGGAGACCCAGTACTTC. It is translated as CASSVTSGWETQYF.

The gene calls are TRBV11-3 and TRBJ2-5; the D gene could be TRBD1 or TRBD2 (6 bases each). CDR1 SGHNT and CDR2 YENEEA come from the germline V gene. V lost 5 bases, J lost 5 bases, and 18 bases lay in between. CDR3 length: 15 residues. This CDR3 reads CASSRGRGPGETQYF. CDR3 in DNA: TGTGCCAGCAGCCGTGGACGGGGGCCTGGGGAGACCCAGTACTTC.

The chain is built from TRBV5-1 and TRBJ1-2, with 7 nucleotides matching TRBD1. V lost 4 bases to trimming and J lost 7 bases; unmatched junction nucleotides: 13. Germline CDR1 and CDR2: SGHRS and YFSETQ. The CDR3 sequence is 15 residues long. The CDR3 here is CASSETTGMRVGYTF. The CDR3 DNA follows: TGCGCCAGCAGCGAAACGACAGGGATGCGGGTTGGCTACACCTTC.

The chain couples TRBV4-2 to TRBJ2-7; D not certain. Germline CDR1 LGHNA, CDR2 YNFKEQ. V was pared by 0 bases and J by 3 bases, with 12 bases between. The CDR3 covers 15 residues. The CDR3 region is CASSQEGNTRYEQYF. Here the CDR3 DNA reads TGTGCCAGCAGCCAAGAAGGGAATACCCGCTACGAGCAGTACTTC.

J is TRBJ2-7 and V is TRBV5-6; D remains ambiguous. The CDR3 consists of 15 residues. The germline V gene has CDR1 SGHDT and CDR2 YYEEEE. The V end lost 4 bases, the J end lost 6 bases, and 20 bases lay between the germline ends. CDR3 sequence (DNA): TGTGCCAGCAGCCTGCCCGGGCCCACTCAGGCCGAGCAGTACTTC. Translation: CASSLPGPTQAEQYF.

This sequence joins TRBV13 and TRBJ1-1, with TRBD1 matching over 9 bases. The CDR3 sequence is 16 residues long. Germline-derived CDR1 and CDR2 are PRHDT and FYEKMQ (reference sequence). V was clipped by 4 bases and J by 0 bases; unmatched bases: 6. Here the CDR3 reads CASSSNDRGVNTEAFF. For the CDR3, the DNA is TGTGCCAGCAGCTCGAATGACAGGGGGGTGAACACTGAAGCTTTCTTT. The full variable domain, with the rest looked up from reference TRBV13 and TRBJ1-1, is AAGVIQSPRHLIKEKRETATLKCYPIPRHDTVYWYQQGPGQDPQFLISFYEKMQSDKGSIPDRFSAQQFSDYHSELNMSSLELGDSALYFCASSSNDRGVNTEAFFGQGTRLTVV.

This chain links TRBV7-9 with TRBJ2-7, with D perhaps matching TRBD2 (6 bases). The CDR3 totals 14 residues. Germline assignment: CDR1 SEHNR and CDR2 FQNEAQ (reference sequence). V lost 5 bases and J 5 bases, leaving 16 bases between the germline ends. CDR3 residues: CASSPPEGRNEQYF. In nucleotides, the CDR3 is TGTGCCAGCAGCCCCCCCGAAGGGAGGAACGAGCAGTACTTC.

This chain links TRBV7-3 with TRBJ2-2, with unresolved D. This CDR3 is built from 15 residues. V was pared by 5 bases and J by 2 bases, with 12 bases between. Germline V gene sequence: CDR1 SGHTA, CDR2 FQGTGA. Here the CDR3 reads CASSPSGPNTGELFF. The CDR3 DNA reads TGTGCCAGCAGCCCCTCCGGGCCCAACACCGGGGAGCTGTTTTTT.

The V and J genes are TRBV6-5 and TRBJ1-4, with D tentatively TRBD1 (5 bases). Germline CDR1 MNHEY, CDR2 SVGAGI. This CDR3 comprises 15 residues. With 0 bases removed from V and 5 bases from J, the gap between germline ends came to 10 bases. The CDR3: CASSYSGGENEKLFF. DNA of the CDR3: TGTGCCAGCAGTTACTCGGGGGGGGAGAATGAAAAACTGTTTTTT.

The V call is TRBV29-1, the J call TRBJ2-3, with 7 bases identical to TRBD1. Germline V lookup: CDR1 SQVTM, CDR2 ANQGSEA. The CDR3 runs to 17 residues. Trimming removed 0 bases from V and 2 bases from J; junction bases left unmatched: 11. The CDR3 protein is CSVEDGRDRELTDTQYF. Here the CDR3 DNA reads TGCAGCGTTGAAGATGGAAGGGACAGAGAGCTCACAGATACGCAGTATTTT.

Here the CDR3 reads CASSQEDLGTEAFF. The CDR3 DNA sequence: TGTGCCAGCAGCCAAGAGGACCTAGGCACTGAAGCTTTCTTT. This chain joins TRBV4-2 and TRBJ1-1; D ambiguous. V lost 0 bases and J lost 4, with 9 bases in between. CDR3 size: 14 residues. Germline V gives CDR1 LGHNA, CDR2 YNFKEQ.

V usage is TRBV2 and J usage is TRBJ1-2; D is possibly TRBD1 (5 bases). Per the germline V gene, CDR1 is SNHLY and CDR2 is FYNNEI. Trimming removed 0 bases from V and 4 bases from J, with 9 bases in between. The CDR3 has 14 residues. In nucleotides, the CDR3 is TGTGCCAGCAGTGAAGCGGACACCTTCTATGGCTACACCTTC. Encoded protein: CASSEADTFYGYTF.

This chain connects TRBV19 to TRBJ2-7; 8 bases are shared with TRBD2. The junction had 12 bases not matched to a gene; V was cut back by 10 bases and J by 7 bases. Germline CDR1 and CDR2: LNHDA and SQIVND (reference sequence). The CDR3 consists of 13 residues. The DNA for the CDR3 is TGTGCCACCAGCCGGGAGGGGGGATCGGAGCAGTACTTC. Translation: CATSREGGSEQYF. Full variable domain (outside the CDR3, taken from reference TRBV19 and TRBJ2-7): DGGITQSPKYLFRKEGQNVTLSCEQNLNHDAMYWYRQDPGQGLRLIYYSQIVNDFQKGDIAEGYSVSREKKESFPLTVTSAQKNPTAFYLCATSREGGSEQYFGPGTRLTVT.

The gene calls are TRBV12-5 and TRBJ2-7; D is possibly TRBD2 (5 bases). From germline, CDR1 is LGHNT and CDR2 FRNRAP. The CDR3 loop spans 14 amino acids. Deletions cut 2 bases from V and 5 bases from J, with 13 bases between. CDR3 nucleotide sequence: TGTGCTAGTGGTTTGACGGGAATTAGCCACGAGCAGTACTTC. It translates to CASGLTGISHEQYF.

This sequence joins TRBV30 and TRBJ1-4, with D hard to call. The CDR3 loop spans 13 amino acids. Germline CDR1 GTSNPN, CDR2 SVGIG (reference sequence). V was pared by 3 bases and J by 7 bases, with 12 bases between. Here the CDR3 DNA reads TGTGCCTGGAGGCAAGGAGAAATTGAAAAACTGTTTTTT. This encodes CAWRQGEIEKLFF.

This clone was counted only a few times. The chain is built from TRBV28 and TRBJ2-7; D is ambiguous. Looked up from germline, CDR1 is MDHEN and CDR2 is SYDVKM. CDR3 size: 11 residues. The V gene lost 11 bases and the J gene lost 5 bases, with 13 bases spanning the gap. As DNA, the CDR3 is TGTGCCGTATCCGGTTCCCACGAGCAGTACTTC. Encoded protein: CAVSGSHEQYF. Full variable domain (rest looked up from reference TRBV28 and TRBJ2-7): DVKVTQSSRYLVKRTGEKVFLECVQDMDHENMFWYRQDPGLGLRLIYFSYDVKMKEKGDIPEGYSVSREKKERFSLILESASTNQTSMYLCAVSGSHEQYFGPGTRLTVT.

The chain uses TRBV6-4 and TRBJ1-1, with a tentative D call TRBD1 (6 bases). V lost 5 bases to trimming and J lost 3 bases, with 16 bases between them. Per germline, CDR1 MRHNA and CDR2 SNTAGT. This CDR3 has 15 amino acids. CDR3 loop: CASSLDSSWYTEAFF. CDR3 DNA: TGTGCCAGCAGTTTGGACAGCAGTTGGTACACTGAAGCTTTCTTT.

This clone was observed a single time. The chain links TRBV19 to TRBJ2-1, with D tentatively TRBD1 (5 bases). The CDR3 consists of 12 residues. Germline-derived CDR1 and CDR2 are LNHDA and SQIVND (reference sequence). V was cut by 5 bases and J by 7 bases, with 9 bases left in between. The CDR3 DNA reads as TGTGCCAGTAGTCCGCAGGGAAATGAGCAGTTCTTC. This translates into CASSPQGNEQFF.

This clone has a count of ten or more. J is TRBJ2-7 and V is TRBV27, with TRBD2 as a possible D gene (5 bases). The germline CDR1 and CDR2 sequences are MNHEY and SMNVEV (reference sequence). Trimming stripped 2 bases from V and 5 bases from J, with 13 bases between. There are 14 residues in the CDR3. CDR3 nucleotides: TGTGCCAGCAGTTTAGCGGGTCCTGGTAACGAGCAGTACTTC. It codes for CASSLAGPGNEQYF.

J is TRBJ2-7 and V is TRBV10-3; TRBD2 is a possible D gene (7 bases). Trimming removed 9 bases from V and 5 bases from J, with 17 bases in between. The CDR3 length is 13 residues. From germline, CDR1 is ENHRY and CDR2 SYGVKD. The CDR3 protein is CAMGDLGGDEQYF. DNA for the CDR3: TGTGCCATGGGAGATCTAGGGGGGGACGAGCAGTACTTC.

The chain carries TRBV6-1 and TRBJ1-5; D is unresolved. The CDR3 extends over 17 amino acids. CDR1 MNHNS and CDR2 SASEGT come from the germline V gene. V gave up 0 bases and J gave up 1 base, with 13 bases separating them. The chain's CDR3 is CASSEAEGSGSNQPQHF. DNA of the CDR3: TGTGCCAGCAGTGAAGCCGAAGGGTCAGGAAGCAATCAGCCCCAGCATTTT.

The V gene is TRBV2, the J gene TRBJ2-7, with D perhaps TRBD1 (6 bases). Trimming took 5 bases from V and 3 from J, leaving 11 bases between them. There are 13 residues in the CDR3. The germline V gene encodes CDR1 SNHLY and CDR2 FYNNEI. CDR3 in DNA: TGTGCCAGCAGTCCCGGGACATACTACGAGCAGTACTTC. Its translation: CASSPGTYYEQYF.

V usage is TRBV7-2 and J usage is TRBJ1-1; D is unresolved. V was cut by 3 bases and J by 4 bases, with 3 bases left in between. CDR1 and CDR2 from the germline V gene are SGHTA and FQGNSA. This CDR3 is built from 11 residues. Here the CDR3 reads CASSLSTEAFF. The CDR3 bases are TGTGCCAGCAGCTTGTCCACTGAAGCTTTCTTT.

V and J are TRBV7-8 and TRBJ2-5; D unresolved. CDR3 length: 14 residues. Per the germline V gene, CDR1 is SGHVS and CDR2 is FQNEAQ. V lost 0 bases, J lost 4 bases, and 9 bases lay in between. In nucleotides, the CDR3 is TGTGCCAGCAGCTTAGCGTCCTGGGGAGAGACCCAGTACTTC. It encodes CASSLASWGETQYF.